Listed below are T cell receptor beta chains from one sample, sequenced in a study of control samples from healthy donors and cancer patients. Method: immunoSEQ multiplex PCR; TCRdb's copy keeps in-frame clones and lacks some. The table records about 68,000 clones, about 83% of them present only once. Source material: blood. All receptors come from a man in his sixties in good health. The CDR3 runs from the conserved cysteine through the conserved F or W. A D gene is named only where the DNA matches it firmly. Where a row states a size, it is once, few, many or the class of an expanded clone; other rows omit it.

D: .
J: TRBJ2-5
size: .
V: TRBV5-1
CDR3: CASSSLTHQETQYF
DNA: TGCGCCAGCAGCTCACTCACCCACCAAGAGACCCAGTACTTC

D: TRBD1
J: TRBJ2-7
size: few
V: TRBV11-2
CDR3: CASSLTDRVGDYEQYF
DNA: TGTGCCAGCAGCTTAACAGACAGGGTTGGTGACTACGAGCAGTACTTC

D: .
J: TRBJ2-4
size: .
V: TRBV4-3
CDR3: CASSRSQYF
DNA: TGCGCCAGCAGCCGGTCACAGTACTTC

D: .
J: TRBJ1-1
size: .
V: TRBV18
CDR3: CASYGSVGEEAFF
DNA: TGTGCCAGCTATGGGTCGGTTGGCGAGGAAGCTTTCTTT

D: TRBD2
J: TRBJ2-1
size: .
V: TRBV4-1
CDR3: CASSQRSGIAYNEQFF
DNA: TGCGCCAGCAGCCAACGTAGCGGGATAGCCTACAATGAGCAGTTCTTC

D: .
J: TRBJ2-1
size: once
V: TRBV9
CDR3: CASSVGSSSYNEQFF
DNA: TGTGCCAGCAGCGTAGGCTCAAGCTCCTACAATGAGCAGTTCTTC

D: .
J: TRBJ2-1
size: .
V: TRBV25-1
CDR3: CASSDSGPSSYNEQFF
DNA: TGTGCCAGCAGTGATTCTGGCCCCAGCTCCTACAATGAGCAGTTCTTC

D: TRBD1
J: TRBJ1-2
size: .
V: TRBV7-2
CDR3: CASSFETGEYGYTF
DNA: TGTGCCAGCAGCTTCGAGACAGGGGAATATGGCTACACCTTC

D: TRBD2
J: TRBJ2-7
size: once
V: TRBV5-1
CDR3: CASSSGLAGYEQYF
DNA: TGCGCCAGCAGCTCTGGACTAGCGGGGTACGAGCAGTACTTC

D: TRBD2
J: TRBJ2-1
size: .
V: TRBV11-2
CDR3: CASRRLGREGFF
DNA: TGTGCCAGCCGCCGGCTAGGGCGGGAGGGGTTCTTC

D: .
J: TRBJ2-7
size: .
V: TRBV5-5
CDR3: CASSLGRSHSYEQYF
DNA: TGTGCCAGCAGCTTGGGGAGGAGCCACTCCTACGAGCAGTACTTC

D: .
J: TRBJ2-7
size: .
V: TRBV30
CDR3: CAWTDTRISYEQYF
DNA: TGTGCCTGGACCGATACTAGGATTTCCTACGAGCAGTACTTC

D: TRBD1
J: TRBJ1-1
size: .
V: TRBV7-2
CDR3: CASSLTGTDIMNTEAFF
DNA: TGTGCCAGCAGCTTAACGGGGACAGATATTATGAACACTGAAGCTTTCTTT